Below are 25 T cell receptor beta chains sequenced from a single sample in a study of blood T cell repertoires in COVID-19 (dated by TCRdb to the early 2020s). Library preparation was by the immunoSEQ multiplex PCR assay. Drawn from immuneACCESS, this table holds only the in-frame rearrangements with V and J called that TCRdb kept. Clones are partly lost; checked studies trace under half to an unresolved V gene and leave the rest unexplained. This sample has about 45,000 clones in its table, and roughly 80% of those were observed once. In total, the top ten clones hold under 30% of the sample. Material for sequencing was peripheral blood. These receptors were taken from a woman aged 70-85 years with acute or convalescent COVID-19.

J is TRBJ1-5 and V is TRBV27, with TRBD1 matching over 9 bases. The CDR3 totals 17 residues. The J segment lost 6 bases and the V segment lost 3 bases, leaving 12 bases of the junction unmatched. CDR1 and CDR2 (germline): MNHEY, SMNVEV (reference sequence). The CDR3 bases are TGTGCCAGCAGTTTGGGGACAGGGTCGGGGCTAAGTCAGCCCCAGCATTTT. This translates into CASSLGTGSGLSQPQHF.

The table lists this clone with a count of one. The genes are TRBV19 and TRBJ2-7, with 10 bases identical to TRBD2. The CDR3 covers 15 residues. Germline loops: CDR1 LNHDA, CDR2 SQIVND (reference sequence). After removal of 6 bases from V and 6 bases from J, the junction contained 11 bases not matched to a gene. The CDR3 bases are TGTGCCAGTAGACCACGAGCTAGCGGGGGCCCCGAGCAGTACTTC. Translation gives CASRPRASGGPEQYF. The variable domain in full, completed from reference TRBV19 and TRBJ2-7, reads DGGITQSPKYLFRKEGQNVTLSCEQNLNHDAMYWYRQDPGQGLRLIYYSQIVNDFQKGDIAEGYSVSREKKESFPLTVTSAQKNPTAFYLCASRPRASGGPEQYFGPGTRLTVT.

V and J are TRBV18 and TRBJ1-2; D gene ambiguous. From germline, CDR1 is KGHSH and CDR2 LQKENI. Trimming took off 0 bases at V and 2 bases at J, with 4 bases between the two ends. The CDR3 is 13 residues long. CDR3 amino acids: CASSPPSNYGYTF. The CDR3 bases are TGTGCCAGCTCACCACCGTCGAACTATGGCTACACCTTC.

The rearrangement uses TRBV30 and TRBJ1-5; D gene uncertain. Trimming took 2 bases from V and 0 from J, leaving 8 bases between them. CDR3 length: 14 residues. Germline-derived CDR1 and CDR2 are GTSNPN and SVGIG (reference sequence). The CDR3 DNA reads TGTGCCTGGAGTACCGGTTATAGCAATCAGCCCCAGCATTTT. It is translated as CAWSTGYSNQPQHF.

This chain connects TRBV4-3 to TRBJ1-1; tentatively, D is TRBD1 (6 bases). The V and J ends lost 1 base and 7 bases respectively, with 10 bases between them. The length of the CDR3 is 13 residues. Germline V lookup: CDR1 LGHNA, CDR2 YSLEER. The CDR3 loop reads CASSQGTVGEAFF. As DNA, the CDR3 is TGCGCCAGCAGCCAAGGGACAGTGGGTGAAGCTTTCTTT.

The J gene is TRBJ2-1, the V gene TRBV24-1, with 12 bases aligning to TRBD2. Trimming removed 0 bases from V and 12 bases from J; junction bases left unmatched: 8. Germline assignment: CDR1 KGHDR and CDR2 SFDVKD. This CDR3 is built from 16 residues. Here the CDR3 DNA reads TGTGCCACCAGTGATTTGACTAGCGGGGGGCCGGTAATGCAGTTCTTC. This gives the protein CATSDLTSGGPVMQFF.

The chain has TRBV20-1 and TRBJ1-1, with TRBD1 as a possible D gene (6 bases). The CDR3 extends over 13 amino acids. Trimming left V 3 bases short and J 3 bases short, with 11 bases between. Germline CDR1 reads DFQATT; CDR2 reads SNEGSKA (reference sequence). The CDR3 bases are TGCAGTGCTAGTCGACAGGTTTACACTGAAGCTTTCTTT. Its translation is CSASRQVYTEAFF.

This clone turned up a few times. The chain links TRBV11-1 to TRBJ2-7, with D perhaps TRBD2 (5 bases). Germline values: CDR1 SGHAT, CDR2 FQDESV (reference sequence). Trimming cost V 5 bases and J 2 bases, with 10 bases left between them. This CDR3 spans 13 amino acids. The DNA for the CDR3 is TGTGCCAGCAGCCCCGACTATACCTACGAGCAGTACTTC. Residues: CASSPDYTYEQYF.

This CDR3 reads CASSQELSSPLHF. As DNA, the CDR3 is TGTGCCAGCAGCCAAGAGCTGAGTTCACCCCTCCACTTT. This chain connects TRBV14 to TRBJ1-6; D unclear. The V end lost 0 bases, the J end lost 9 bases, and 6 bases lay between the germline ends. CDR1 and CDR2 (germline): SGHDN, FVKESK. This CDR3 region has 13 residues.

V is TRBV15 and J is TRBJ2-1; D not certain. The germline gives CDR1 LNHNV, CDR2 YYDKDF (reference sequence). The CDR3 runs to 15 residues. Trimming removed 5 bases at V and 2 bases at J, with 13 bases between. DNA for the CDR3: TGTGCCACCAGCTTGGAAGCGTCAACCTACAATGAGCAGTTCTTC. Protein product: CATSLEASTYNEQFF.

The V gene is TRBV7-3, the J gene TRBJ2-1; no firm D call. The CDR3 length is 15 residues. The ends were cut back, 1 base at V and 0 bases at J, with 7 bases in the middle. CDR1 and CDR2 (germline): SGHTA, FQGTGA. CDR3 nucleotides: TGTGCCAGCAGCTTAATCGGTACCTCCTACAATGAGCAGTTCTTC. Translation gives CASSLIGTSYNEQFF.

The chain couples TRBV7-9 to TRBJ2-2; tentative D call: TRBD1 (6 bases). The CDR3 is made up of 14 amino acids. The ends were cut back, 7 bases at V and 7 bases at J, with 16 bases in the middle. Germline CDR1 and CDR2: SEHNR and FQNEAQ (reference sequence). CDR3 coding DNA: TGTGCCAGCATTCACAGGGCATACGACGGGGAGCTGTTTTTT. Amino acid sequence: CASIHRAYDGELFF.

The V and J genes are TRBV7-2 and TRBJ2-1; possibly TRBD1 for D (6 bases). Trimming removed 1 base from V and 0 bases from J, with 7 bases in between. CDR1 and CDR2 (germline): SGHTA, FQGNSA. The CDR3 has 15 amino acids. Written as DNA, the CDR3 is TGTGCCAGCAGCTTAGGACAGGTCTCCTACAATGAGCAGTTCTTC. Residues: CASSLGQVSYNEQFF. The full variable domain, with the rest looked up from reference TRBV7-2 and TRBJ2-1, is GAGVSQSPSNKVTEKGKDVELRCDPISGHTALYWYRQSLGQGLEFLIYFQGNSAPDKSGLPSDRFSAERTGGSVSTLTIQRTQQEDSAVYLCASSLGQVSYNEQFFGPGTRLTVL.

This rearrangement joins TRBV19 to TRBJ1-2; TRBD1 is a possible D gene (6 bases). Germline CDR1 and CDR2: LNHDA and SQIVND (reference sequence). The CDR3 is 14 residues long. Trimming pared 5 bases from V and 1 base from J, leaving 11 bases between. The chain's CDR3 is CASSLHRDNYGYTF. The CDR3 coding sequence is TGTGCCAGTAGTTTGCACAGGGATAACTATGGCTACACCTTC.

The chain uses TRBV28 and TRBJ1-4; D perhaps matches TRBD1 (6 bases). Per germline, CDR1 MDHEN and CDR2 SYDVKM. V was clipped by 6 bases and J by 8 bases, with 19 bases between them. The CDR3 totals 15 residues. The CDR3 loop is CASRDFRDTREKLFF. Here the CDR3 DNA reads TGTGCCAGCAGGGACTTCCGGGACACCCGAGAAAAACTGTTTTTT. Supplemented by reference TRBV28 and TRBJ1-4, the full variable domain reads DVKVTQSSRYLVKRTGEKVFLECVQDMDHENMFWYRQDPGLGLRLIYFSYDVKMKEKGDIPEGYSVSREKKERFSLILESASTNQTSMYLCASRDFRDTREKLFFGSGTQLSVL.

The chain employs TRBV29-1 and TRBJ1-1; D not resolved. The CDR3 is 11 residues long. Germline assignment: CDR1 SQVTM and CDR2 ANQGSEA. Deletions cut 5 bases from V and 4 bases from J, with 8 bases between. In nucleotides, the CDR3 is TGCAGCGTTTGGCTTGCCACTGAAGCTTTCTTT. Translating gives CSVWLATEAFF.

The chain links TRBV27 to TRBJ1-2, with a possible D match to TRBD1 (6 bases). Trimming pared 2 bases from V and 4 bases from J, leaving 8 bases between. The CDR3 length is 13 residues. The germline V gene has CDR1 MNHEY and CDR2 SMNVEV (reference sequence). The CDR3 loop is CASSLGQTYGYTF. The CDR3 DNA reads as TGTGCCAGCAGTTTAGGACAGACCTATGGCTACACCTTC.

In its sample, this clone was seen a few times. The chain combines TRBV7-2 with TRBJ1-5; D is perhaps TRBD1 (6 bases). V was pared by 1 base and J by 4 bases, with 11 bases between. CDR1 and CDR2 from the germline V gene are SGHTA and FQGNSA. This CDR3 is 15 amino acids long. The CDR3 loop is CASSLGGTRNQPQHF. The CDR3 DNA sequence: TGTGCCAGCAGCTTAGGAGGGACAAGGAATCAGCCCCAGCATTTT.

This clone was seen ten or more times. CDR3 protein: CATQPGFGTGELFF. Written as DNA, the CDR3 is TGCGCCACCCAACCAGGGTTTGGCACCGGGGAGCTGTTTTTT. The rearrangement joins TRBV5-1 to TRBJ2-2, with D possibly matching TRBD1 (5 bases). Germline V gene lookup returns CDR1 SGHRS and CDR2 YFSETQ. The CDR3 covers 14 residues. With 9 bases removed from V and 4 bases from J, the gap between germline ends came to 16 bases.

The chain employs TRBV12-5 and TRBJ2-3; D remains unclear. Trimming left V 1 base short and J 2 bases short, with 7 bases between. The CDR3 covers 14 residues. In germline, CDR1 is LGHNT, CDR2 FRNRAP. The CDR3 bases are TGTGCTAGTGGTTTGGGGGCTTTCACAGATACGCAGTATTTT. This encodes CASGLGAFTDTQYF.

The CDR3 sequence: CASTLRGQEQYF. DNA for the CDR3: TGTGCCAGCACCTTACGAGGGCAAGAGCAGTACTTC. The gene calls are TRBV6-6 and TRBJ2-7, with D possibly being TRBD2 (5 bases). Trimming cost V 7 bases and J 7 bases, with 14 bases left between them. There are 12 residues in the CDR3. CDR1 is MNHNY, CDR2 SVGAGI, per germline (reference sequence).

The V call is TRBV19, the J call TRBJ2-5, with D maybe TRBD1 (6 bases). CDR1 and CDR2 from the germline V gene are LNHDA and SQIVND (reference sequence). CDR3 length equals 13 residues. Trimming stripped 3 bases from V and 1 base from J, with 6 bases between. CDR3 nucleotides: TGTGCCAGTAGTATGGGGGCCCAAGAGACCCAGTACTTC. This codes for CASSMGAQETQYF. Variable domain in full (rest from reference TRBV19 and TRBJ2-5): DGGITQSPKYLFRKEGQNVTLSCEQNLNHDAMYWYRQDPGQGLRLIYYSQIVNDFQKGDIAEGYSVSREKKESFPLTVTSAQKNPTAFYLCASSMGAQETQYFGPGTRLLVL.

This rearrangement joins TRBV6-5 to TRBJ2-7; tentatively, D is TRBD1 (5 bases). V was trimmed by 6 bases and J by 4 bases, leaving 13 bases between them. Germline V gives CDR1 MNHEY, CDR2 SVGAGI. The CDR3 is 13 amino acids. The CDR3 coding sequence is TGTGCCAGCAGCAACGTTCAGGGTTACGAGCAGTACTTC. This translates into CASSNVQGYEQYF.

In DNA, the CDR3 is TGTGCCATCAGTGAGACAGTCAGCAATCAGCCCCAGCATTTT. Its translation: CAISETVSNQPQHF. The rearrangement uses TRBV10-3 and TRBJ1-5; D is unresolved. Germline CDR1 is ENHRY and CDR2 is SYGVKD. The CDR3 contains 14 residues. V was clipped by 2 bases and J by 1 base, with 6 bases between them.

The chain couples TRBV9 to TRBJ2-1; D is ambiguous. Trimming shortened V by 4 bases and J by 2 bases, and 19 bases separated the two germline ends. The CDR3 is 17 amino acids. Germline CDR1 and CDR2: SGDLS and YYNGEE. The CDR3 loop reads CASSPSLRVQTYNEQFF. Here the CDR3 DNA reads TGTGCCAGCAGCCCATCCCTCCGGGTCCAAACCTACAATGAGCAGTTCTTC.